The rows below give T cell receptor beta chains drawn from one sample of a study of technical replicates of blood from several donors. TCRdb's copy holds only in-frame clones and misses some; the assay was immunoSEQ multiplex PCR. The sample holds 95,000 or so clones, 85% to 95% seen once. The material sequenced was T cells isolated from PBMCs. These receptors came from a human donor in good health. The CDR3 runs from the conserved cysteine through the conserved F or W. A D gene is named only where the DNA matches it firmly. Clone size is not always given. Where it is, it says once, few, many or a class for expanded clones.

TRBD1	-	TRBV11-3	TRBJ1-4	CASSLDGGTGIEKLFF	TGTGCCAGCAGCTTAGATGGTGGGACAGGGATTGAAAAACTGTTTTTT
-	-	TRBV9	TRBJ2-3	CASSVGRSDTQYF	TGTGCCAGCAGCGTAGGGAGGTCTGATACGCAGTATTTT
-	-	TRBV11-3	TRBJ2-3	CASSWTSTDTQYF	TGTGCCAGCAGCTGGACTAGCACAGATACGCAGTATTTT
TRBD1	-	TRBV4-1	TRBJ1-2	CASNDRGRGYTF	TGCGCCAGCAACGACAGGGGGCGAGGCTACACCTTC
TRBD2	-	TRBV28	TRBJ2-1	CASTPSGGENEQFF	TGTGCCAGCACCCCCTCCGGGGGGGAAAATGAGCAGTTCTTC
-	-	TRBV30	TRBJ2-2	CAWSVLRGSGELFF	TGTGCCTGGAGTGTACTAAGGGGATCCGGGGAGCTGTTTTTT
TRBD1	-	TRBV10-3	TRBJ1-4	CAISDGTGSEKLFF	TGTGCCATCAGTGATGGGACAGGAAGTGAAAAACTGTTTTTT
TRBD1	-	TRBV4-3	TRBJ1-2	CASSPYTSGGYGYGYTF	TGCGCCAGCAGCCCTTATACGTCAGGGGGGTATGGCTATGGCTACACCTTC
TRBD1	-	TRBV19	TRBJ1-4	CASASGTGGLAEKLFF	TGTGCCAGTGCTTCCGGGACAGGGGGCTTGGCTGAAAAACTGTTTTTT
TRBD2	-	TRBV10-3	TRBJ2-1	CAISTQREGHYNEQFF	TGTGCCATCAGTACGCAGCGGGAGGGTCACTACAATGAGCAGTTCTTC
TRBD1	-	TRBV2	TRBJ2-7	CASRETGTYEQYF	TGTGCCAGCAGGGAGACAGGGACCTACGAGCAGTACTTC
TRBD2	-	TRBV7-9	TRBJ2-5	CASSGTSGLQETQYF	TGTGCCAGCAGCGGGACTAGCGGGCTCCAAGAGACCCAGTACTTC
-	-	TRBV7-8	TRBJ1-5	CASSLYGSGEREQPQHF	TGTGCCAGCAGCTTATACGGCTCAGGGGAGAGGGAACAGCCCCAGCATTTT
TRBD2	-	TRBV5-1	TRBJ2-1	CASSLIRLAGGQRQFF	TGCGCCAGCAGCTTAATCCGACTAGCGGGAGGTCAACGGCAGTTCTTC
-	-	TRBV7-2	TRBJ1-1	CASSRSRGNTEAFF	TGTGCCAGCAGCCGAAGCCGGGGGAACACTGAAGCTTTCTTT
-	-	TRBV7-6	TRBJ2-5	CASSFKRSRETQYF	TGTGCCAGCAGCTTTAAGCGGAGTAGGGAGACCCAGTACTTC
-	-	TRBV7-9	TRBJ1-4	CASSVDGPNEKLFF	TGTGCCAGCAGCGTTGATGGCCCAAATGAAAAACTGTTTTTT
-	-	TRBV7-8	TRBJ1-1	CASSFDGDTEAFF	TGTGCCAGCAGCTTTGACGGGGACACTGAAGCTTTCTTT
-	-	TRBV5-4	TRBJ1-1	CASSPVGPDTEAFF	TGTGCCAGCAGCCCGGTGGGGCCGGACACTGAAGCTTTCTTT
-	-	TRBV5-1	TRBJ2-3	CASSEILIGGASTDTQYF	TGCGCCAGCAGCGAAATTCTTATAGGGGGAGCTAGCACAGATACGCAGTATTTT
TRBD2	-	TRBV6-1	TRBJ2-7	CASSDQRELFAQYF	TGTGCCAGCAGTGATCAGCGGGAGTTGTTCGCGCAGTACTTC
-	once	TRBV7-9	TRBJ1-3	CASRPDNSGNTIYF	TGTGCCAGCAGACCGGACAACTCTGGAAACACCATATATTTT
TRBD2	-	TRBV14	TRBJ2-5	CASSQRGGFETQYF	TGTGCCAGCAGCCAGCGGGGGGGGTTCGAGACCCAGTACTTC
-	-	TRBV2	TRBJ2-2	CASTLAGELFF	TGTGCCAGCACTCTAGCCGGGGAGCTGTTTTTT
-	-	TRBV6-1	TRBJ2-7	CASSAQSSYEQYF	TGTGCCAGCAGTGCCCAATCATCCTACGAGCAGTACTTC
-	-	TRBV15	TRBJ2-7	CATKGEPAYEQYF	TGTGCCACTAAGGGAGAGCCTGCCTACGAGCAGTACTTC
-	-	TRBV9	TRBJ2-7	CASSGPRGTSLYEQYF	TGTGCCAGCAGCGGACCCAGGGGGACTTCTCTCTACGAGCAGTACTTC
-	-	TRBV7-3	TRBJ2-3	CASTLSVDTDTQYF	TGTGCCAGCACCTTGAGCGTAGACACAGATACGCAGTATTTT
-	-	TRBV6-6	TRBJ2-1	CASSPDTDEQFF	TGTGCCAGCAGCCCCGATACAGATGAGCAGTTCTTC
-	-	TRBV27	TRBJ2-1	CASSLSPGVSYNEQFF	TGTGCCAGCAGTTTAAGTCCGGGGGTTTCCTACAATGAGCAGTTCTTC
-	-	TRBV9	TRBJ2-4	CASSRGTLAKNIQYF	TGTGCCAGCAGTAGAGGGACATTAGCCAAAAACATTCAGTACTTC
-	-	TRBV27	TRBJ1-2	CASSLSGASGYTF	TGTGCCAGCAGTTTATCAGGGGCCTCTGGCTACACCTTC
TRBD1	-	TRBV9	TRBJ2-6	CASSVGRDREGGANVLTF	TGTGCCAGCAGCGTAGGTCGGGACAGGGAAGGTGGGGCCAACGTCCTGACTTTC
TRBD2	-	TRBV7-3	TRBJ2-7	CASSLSGRSYEQYF	TGTGCCAGCAGCCTTAGCGGGAGGTCCTACGAGCAGTACTTC
TRBD1	-	TRBV15	TRBJ2-5	CATSGGTGSHATQYF	TGTGCCACCAGCGGCGGGACAGGCTCACATGCGACCCAGTACTTC
-	-	TRBV7-9	TRBJ2-4	CASSLWRGAKNIQYF	TGTGCCAGCAGCCTCTGGAGGGGAGCCAAAAACATTCAGTACTTC
-	once	TRBV6-5	TRBJ1-2	CASSYSNQYGYTF	TGTGCCAGCAGTTACTCCAACCAGTATGGCTACACCTTC